The 20 T cell receptor beta chains below were found in one sample sequenced in a study of T-cell reconstitution after alpha-beta-depleted transplantation in children. This sample's TCRbeta library carried unique molecular identifier barcodes. TCRdb fed the PCR reads into MiXCR, producing one record per CDR3 protein. The sample consists of approximately 110,000 distinct CDR3 sequences, roughly 23% of them appearing once. The sequencing used PBMCs, mostly from graft donor cells, collected 180 days after TCRalphabeta/CD19-depleted stem cell transplant. Every receptor here comes from a male patient aged 2-15 years who had a stem cell transplant for chronic granulomatous disease, so the T cells may come from the graft donor.

This clonotype was counted many times. This chain connects TRBV29-1 to TRBJ2-1; 8 nucleotides line up with TRBD2. The CDR3 is made up of 16 amino acids. J lost 4 bases, V lost 0 bases, and 8 bases had no gene match. Germline V lookup: CDR1 SQVTM, CDR2 ANQGSEA. CDR3 DNA: TGCAGCGTTGAAGATGGCGGGCTAGCGGGTTACAATGAGCAGTTCTTC. This gives the protein CSVEDGGLAGYNEQFF.

The rearrangement joins TRBV4-3 to TRBJ1-1; D perhaps matches TRBD1 (5 bases). Germline assignment: CDR1 LGHNA and CDR2 YSLEER. The V and J ends lost 5 bases and 5 bases respectively, with 12 bases between them. The CDR3 runs to 13 residues. CDR3 region: CASSVGRRTEAFF. The DNA of the CDR3 is TGCGCCAGCAGCGTGGGGCGTCGAACTGAAGCTTTCTTT.

This clonotype has a count of ten or more. Here the CDR3 reads CASSQEPGGEETQYF. The DNA for the CDR3 is TGCGCCAGCAGCCAAGAGCCGGGCGGGGAAGAGACCCAGTACTTC. The chain recombines TRBV4-3 with TRBJ2-5, with D perhaps matching TRBD2 (6 bases). V lost 0 bases and J 3 bases, leaving 11 bases between the germline ends. The CDR3 runs 15 residues. In germline, CDR1 is LGHNA, CDR2 YSLEER.

This clonotype was seen repeatedly, ten times or more. V gene TRBV29-1 combines with J gene TRBJ2-7; 16 nucleotides align to TRBD2. J gave up 2 bases and V 4 bases, and 5 bases lay outside the gene matches. The CDR3 runs 16 residues. Germline V lookup: CDR1 SQVTM, CDR2 ANQGSEA. CDR3 in DNA: TGCAGCGTTGGTGGGACTAGCGGGAGGGCCGCCTACGAGCAGTACTTC. This translates into CSVGGTSGRAAYEQYF.

The sample holds a few counts of this clonotype. A read error may be the cause here, since a much bigger clone is one base away. The chain links TRBV6-5 to TRBJ2-1; D gene uncertain. Germline V gene sequence: CDR1 MNHEY, CDR2 SVGAGI. Trimming stripped 7 bases from V and 7 bases from J, with 8 bases between. CDR3 length: 11 residues. The CDR3 nucleotides read TGTGCCAGCACCGACCGTAATGAGCAGTTCTTC. Translating it yields CASTDRNEQFF.

This clonotype was counted ten times or more. This chain connects TRBV18 to TRBJ2-1, with 10 bases lining up with TRBD2. Losses at the gene ends were 0 bases for V and 9 bases for J; bases not matched to a gene: 5. This CDR3 contains 15 residues. Per germline, CDR1 KGHSH and CDR2 LQKENI. CDR3 nucleotide sequence: TGTGCCAGCTCACCACCTTTGCTAGCGGGGGCTGAGCAGTTCTTC. This codes for CASSPPLLAGAEQFF.

V is TRBV10-3 and J is TRBJ2-7; D is possibly TRBD2 (6 bases). CDR3 size: 14 residues. Germline-derived CDR1 and CDR2 are ENHRY and SYGVKD. Trimming removed 0 bases at V and 2 bases at J, with 8 bases between. Here the CDR3 reads CAISESLAPYEQYF. The CDR3 bases are TGTGCCATCAGTGAGTCACTAGCACCCTACGAGCAGTACTTC.

This sequence joins TRBV12-3 or TRBV12-4 and TRBJ2-7, with TRBD2 identical over 9 bases. V gave up 5 bases and J gave up 2 bases; unmatched junction bases: 4. The CDR3 totals 14 residues. In DNA form, the CDR3 reads TGTGCCAGCAGTCGCGGGGGGGACCCCTACGAGCAGTACTTC. Residues: CASSRGGDPYEQYF.

The V gene is TRBV20-1, the J gene TRBJ2-5; no firm D call. CDR3 size: 15 residues. Germline V gives CDR1 DFQATT, CDR2 SNEGSKA (reference sequence). Trimming left V 0 bases short and J 2 bases short, with 13 bases between. CDR3 sequence (DNA): TGCAGTGCTAGAGATCTCTCGGTGCTGCAAGAGACCCAGTACTTC. Translating gives CSARDLSVLQETQYF.

The CDR3 loop is CSASFPAGGNEQFF. In nucleotides, the CDR3 is TGCAGTGCTAGTTTCCCGGCGGGGGGCAATGAGCAGTTCTTC. The chain links TRBV20-1 to TRBJ2-1; TRBD2 aligns across 8 bases. Trimming took 3 bases from V and 6 from J; bases not matched to a gene: 7. The CDR3 extends over 14 amino acids. Germline assignment: CDR1 DFQATT and CDR2 SNEGSKA (reference sequence).

This clonotype was counted ten times or more. The chain employs TRBV20-1 and TRBJ2-7; 8 bases line up with TRBD2. V was clipped by 3 bases and J by 1 base; unmatched bases: 17. This CDR3 region has 18 residues. Germline values: CDR1 DFQATT, CDR2 SNEGSKA (reference sequence). CDR3 coding DNA: TGCAGTGCTAGGGGTGGTGGTGAGCGGGAGTTAGGGTCCTACGAGCAGTACTTC. It translates to CSARGGGERELGSYEQYF.

The table lists this clonotype with many counts. The chain links TRBV7-2 to TRBJ1-2; 7 nucleotides align to TRBD1. This CDR3 comprises 14 residues. Germline V gene lookup returns CDR1 SGHTA and CDR2 FQGNSA. V lost 5 bases, J lost 8 bases, and 11 bases stayed unmatched. The CDR3 DNA follows: TGTGCCAGCAGCAGATACAGGGGTCGAAAGGGCTACACCTTC. Translated: CASSRYRGRKGYTF.

There are many counts of this clonotype. V gene TRBV20-1 combines with J gene TRBJ1-1; 8 positions match TRBD1. V shed 4 bases and J 4 bases; nucleotides not matched to a gene: 2. CDR1 DFQATT and CDR2 SNEGSKA come from the germline V gene (reference sequence). The CDR3 has 12 amino acids. CDR3 sequence (DNA): TGCAGTGCTAAAACAGGGGGCACTGAAGCTTTCTTT. Translating it yields CSAKTGGTEAFF.

This clonotype appeared a few times. The chain recombines TRBV12-3 or TRBV12-4 with TRBJ2-5; D is undetermined. V shed 0 bases and J shed 5 bases, with 7 bases lying between them. The CDR3 spans 13 residues. The CDR3 sequence: CASSLAGRETQYF. CDR3 coding DNA: TGTGCCAGCAGTTTAGCAGGGCGGGAGACCCAGTACTTC.

In this sample, this clonotype turned up many times. The rearrangement links TRBV12-3 or TRBV12-4 to TRBJ2-1, with 8 positions matching TRBD2. The CDR3 has 16 amino acids. J gave up 2 bases and V 3 bases, and 6 bases lay outside the gene matches. The CDR3 sequence: CASSFLRGGAYNEQFF. The CDR3 DNA reads TGTGCCAGCAGTTTCCTTCGGGGGGGGGCCTACAATGAGCAGTTCTTC.

This clonotype was recorded at least ten times. CDR3 nucleotide sequence: TGTGCCAGCAGTGCGACCGGGACACTAATACGGACCCAGTACTTC. Amino acids: CASSATGTLIRTQYF. The chain joins TRBV28 to TRBJ2-5; maybe TRBD1 (6 bases). From germline, CDR1 is MDHEN and CDR2 SYDVKM. This CDR3 contains 15 residues. The ends were cut back, 5 bases at V and 7 bases at J, with 20 bases in the middle.

V gene TRBV20-1 combines with J gene TRBJ1-5; TRBD1 matches 9 bases. J was trimmed by 7 bases and V by 3 bases; bases with no gene match: 13. CDR1 DFQATT and CDR2 SNEGSKA come from the germline V gene (reference sequence). The CDR3 covers 16 residues. CDR3 bases: TGCAGTGCTAGTCTGGGACAGGGAATACTAATACAGCCCCAGCATTTT. It codes for CSASLGQGILIQPQHF.

In this sample, this clonotype turned up once. The gene calls are TRBV27 and TRBJ1-1; 10 bases agree with TRBD1. The ends lost 7 bases at V and 5 bases at J; junction bases unmatched: 10. The CDR3 runs 15 residues. The V gene's germline CDR1 is MNHEY and CDR2 SMNVEV (reference sequence). The CDR3 DNA reads as TGTGCCAGCACCTTACTAGGGACAGGGGTGACTGAAGCTTTCTTT. It specifies CASTLLGTGVTEAFF.

This clonotype was detected many times. The genes are TRBV5-1 and TRBJ2-2; D remains unclear. Germline-derived CDR1 and CDR2 are SGHRS and YFSETQ. The germline V and J ends were trimmed by 3 bases and 2 bases, with 17 bases remaining between them. The CDR3 is 17 amino acids. DNA for the CDR3: TGCGCCAGCAGCTGGCCCCTCCATGAGCCCAACACCGGGGAGCTGTTTTTT. Translation gives CASSWPLHEPNTGELFF.

The sample holds many counts of this clonotype. The chain recombines TRBV6-2 or TRBV6-3 with TRBJ2-3, with D possibly TRBD2 on 5 matching bases. This CDR3 contains 13 residues. Germline V CDR1 and CDR2: MNHEY, SVGEGT. Trimming cost V 5 bases and J 2 bases, with 8 bases left between them. The CDR3 coding sequence is TGTGCCAGCAGTGAGCGGCCCACAGATACGCAGTATTTT. It specifies CASSERPTDTQYF.